Following are 7 T cell receptor beta chains from one sample sequenced in a study of shared clonotypes between healthy human individuals (dated by TCRdb to between 2020 and 2021). The method was the immunoSEQ multiplex PCR assay. Not all clones reach the TCRdb copy of this immuneACCESS table, which keeps in-frame sequences only. Checked studies attribute under half of the gap to unresolved V genes and leave the rest unexplained. This sample comprises some 2 million clones, 85% to 95% of them detected only once. About 0.13% of the sample is taken by the ten largest. Sequencing was done on a sample of naive CD4+ T cells sorted from blood. What this sample's cell subset or site label stands for: CD45RA+ positively selected. These receptors all come from a young man in good health.

As to this clone: Germline and junction disagree at one end, which may indicate a read error. The J gene is TRBJ2-1, the V gene TRBV6-5; D uncertain. Germline lookup yields CDR1 MNHEY and CDR2 SVGAGI. The CDR3 totals 12 residues. In DNA, the CDR3 is TGTGCCAGCAGTTCCTCCTCCAATGAGCAGTTCTTC. Amino acids: CASSSSSNEQFF.

V and J are TRBV6-5 and TRBJ2-5; 14 bases agree with TRBD2. The CDR3 contains 16 residues. J lost 5 bases, V lost 4 bases, and 6 bases had no gene match. In germline, CDR1 is MNHEY, CDR2 SVGAGI. In DNA, the CDR3 is TGTGCCAGCAGTTTCCCGGGACTAGCGGGAGTGGAGACCCAGTACTTC. Encoded protein: CASSFPGLAGVETQYF.

The chain combines TRBV4-3 with TRBJ1-2; 9 nucleotides align to TRBD1. V gave up 3 bases and J gave up 3 bases; unmatched junction bases: 14. The CDR3 contains 18 residues. Germline lookup yields CDR1 LGHNA and CDR2 YSLEER. The CDR3 DNA reads TGCGCCAGCAGCCACAGTCCCGGGACAGGGATCACTGACTATGGCTACACCTTC. As protein: CASSHSPGTGITDYGYTF.

This clone appeared a single time. This chain links TRBV11-2 with TRBJ2-7; D may match TRBD1 or TRBD2 (6 bases each). This CDR3 has 14 amino acids. Trimming shortened V by 1 base and J by 5 bases, and 12 bases separated the two germline ends. Germline-derived CDR1 and CDR2 are SGHAT and FQNNGV. The CDR3: CASSLVWGAHEQYF. The CDR3 nucleotides read TGTGCCAGCAGCTTAGTTTGGGGGGCCCACGAGCAGTACTTC.

V is TRBV30 and J is TRBJ2-1; TRBD2 matches at 11 bases. With V trimmed by 2 bases and J by 15 bases, 9 bases remained unmatched. The CDR3 is 13 amino acids. The V gene's germline CDR1 is GTSNPN and CDR2 SVGIG (reference sequence). This CDR3 is CAWSQTSGVRWFF. CDR3 DNA: TGTGCCTGGAGTCAGACTAGCGGGGTTCGCTGGTTCTTC.

The rearrangement joins TRBV5-6 to TRBJ2-2; 8 nucleotides agree with TRBD2. The CDR3 contains 16 residues. Per the germline V gene, CDR1 is SGHDT and CDR2 is YYEEEE. The V segment lost 5 bases and the J segment 7 bases; nucleotides outside the gene matches: 13. As DNA, the CDR3 is TGTGCCAGCAGGGAGCTAGCGGGTACTACTAACGGGGAGCTGTTTTTT. As protein: CASRELAGTTNGELFF.

A few counts support this clone. Germline and junction disagree at one end, which may indicate a read error. J is TRBJ1-4 and V is TRBV7-7; D not certain. This CDR3 region has 10 residues. Germline lookup yields CDR1 SSHAT and CDR2 FNYEAQ (reference sequence). CDR3 region: CASSHEKLFF. CDR3 nucleotides: TGTGCTAGCAGTCATGAAAAACTGTTTTTT.